The rows below give T cell receptor beta chains drawn from one sample of a study of HIV-infected patients and healthy controls. TCRdb re-called the 5' RACE reads through MiXCR, storing one row per CDR3 protein. The sample contains about 67,000 distinct CDR3 sequences, about 16% of which appear only once. The specimen sequenced was CD4+ T cells from blood. The receptors derive from a human donor in good health. CDR3s include the opening cysteine and the closing phenylalanine or tryptophan. Each record gives: V gene, clone size, D gene, J gene, CDR3 protein, CDR3 DNA. D genes are given only for firm matches. Only some rows state a clone size, as once, few, many or a class for expanded clones.

V gene: TRBV29-1; clone size: many; D gene: TRBD1; J gene: TRBJ2-1; CDR3 protein: CSVDAGGSYNEQFF; CDR3 DNA: TGCAGCGTTGATGCAGGGGGCTCCTACAATGAGCAGTTCTTC
V gene: TRBV6-2/TRBV6-3; clone size: NA; D gene: NA; J gene: TRBJ1-2; CDR3 protein: CASSETNYGYTF; CDR3 DNA: TGTGCCAGCAGCGAGACTAACTATGGCTACACCTTC
V gene: TRBV2; clone size: NA; D gene: NA; J gene: TRBJ2-3; CDR3 protein: CASNRDFTDTQYF; CDR3 DNA: TGTGCCAGCAATCGGGACTTCACAGATACGCAGTATTTT
V gene: TRBV5-5; clone size: many; D gene: NA; J gene: TRBJ2-1; CDR3 protein: CASSTWDFNEQFF; CDR3 DNA: TGTGCCAGCAGCACCTGGGACTTTAATGAGCAGTTCTTC
V gene: TRBV15; clone size: NA; D gene: TRBD2; J gene: TRBJ2-5; CDR3 protein: CATSRVAGWAQYF; CDR3 DNA: TGTGCCACCAGCAGAGTAGCGGGATGGGCCCAGTACTTC
V gene: TRBV7-2; clone size: few; D gene: TRBD1; J gene: TRBJ1-2; CDR3 protein: CASSFPGTGGRAGYTF; CDR3 DNA: TGTGCCAGCAGCTTCCCCGGGACAGGGGGAAGGGCTGGCTACACCTTC
V gene: TRBV5-1; clone size: NA; D gene: TRBD1; J gene: TRBJ2-5; CDR3 protein: CASIGTEGQETQYF; CDR3 DNA: TGCGCCAGCATCGGGACAGAAGGACAAGAGACCCAGTACTTC
V gene: TRBV28; clone size: NA; D gene: TRBD2; J gene: TRBJ2-2; CDR3 protein: CASALAGRSNTGELFF; CDR3 DNA: TGTGCCAGCGCCCTAGCGGGGAGATCGAACACCGGGGAGCTGTTTTTT
V gene: TRBV6-5; clone size: NA; D gene: NA; J gene: TRBJ1-2; CDR3 protein: CASSRGDGGRPYGYTF; CDR3 DNA: TGTGCCAGCAGTCGGGGAGATGGGGGCAGGCCCTATGGCTACACCTTC
V gene: TRBV5-6; clone size: many; D gene: NA; J gene: TRBJ2-2; CDR3 protein: CASSWQQTFTGELFF; CDR3 DNA: TGTGCCAGCAGCTGGCAGCAGACCTTCACCGGGGAGCTGTTTTTT
V gene: TRBV29-1; clone size: medium-sized; D gene: NA; J gene: TRBJ1-1; CDR3 protein: CSVDQGWLNTEAFF; CDR3 DNA: TGCAGCGTTGATCAGGGTTGGTTGAACACTGAAGCTTTCTTT
V gene: TRBV20-1; clone size: few; D gene: NA; J gene: TRBJ2-4; CDR3 protein: CSARTVLAKNIQYF; CDR3 DNA: TGCAGTGCTAGGACAGTTCTAGCCAAAAACATTCAGTACTTC
V gene: TRBV21-1; clone size: few; D gene: NA; J gene: TRBJ1-2; CDR3 protein: CASSKGARYTF; CDR3 DNA: TGTGCCAGCAGCAAAGGGGCCCGCTACACCTTC
V gene: TRBV5-5; clone size: few; D gene: NA; J gene: TRBJ2-2; CDR3 protein: CASSFTANTGELFF; CDR3 DNA: TGTGCCAGCAGCTTCACCGCGAACACCGGGGAGCTGTTTTTT
V gene: TRBV30; clone size: NA; D gene: TRBD1; J gene: TRBJ2-1; CDR3 protein: CAWTGQGDYNEQFF; CDR3 DNA: TGTGCCTGGACTGGACAGGGTGATTACAATGAGCAGTTCTTC
V gene: TRBV18; clone size: NA; D gene: NA; J gene: TRBJ1-5; CDR3 protein: CASSPGPGYQPQHF; CDR3 DNA: TGTGCCAGCTCACCCGGACCGGGATATCAGCCCCAGCATTTT
V gene: TRBV7-9; clone size: NA; D gene: NA; J gene: TRBJ2-2; CDR3 protein: CASSGGTGSNTGELFF; CDR3 DNA: TGTGCCAGCAGCGGGGGGACCGGGTCGAACACCGGGGAGCTGTTTTTT
V gene: TRBV14; clone size: NA; D gene: NA; J gene: TRBJ1-3; CDR3 protein: CASSQSIGNTIYF; CDR3 DNA: TGTGCCAGCAGCCAGTCCATTGGAAACACCATATATTTT
V gene: TRBV6-2/TRBV6-3; clone size: many; D gene: TRBD1; J gene: TRBJ1-5; CDR3 protein: CASRTGTGSNQPQHF; CDR3 DNA: TGTGCCAGCAGGACCGGGACAGGGAGCAATCAGCCCCAGCATTTT
V gene: TRBV20-1; clone size: few; D gene: TRBD2; J gene: TRBJ2-1; CDR3 protein: CSAALAGGPGEQFF; CDR3 DNA: TGCAGTGCCGCCCTAGCGGGGGGGCCGGGTGAGCAGTTCTTC
V gene: TRBV18; clone size: once; D gene: NA; J gene: TRBJ2-6; CDR3 protein: CASSLQGAGANVLTF; CDR3 DNA: TGTGCCAGCTCACTCCAGGGTGCTGGGGCCAACGTCCTGACTTTC
V gene: TRBV6-2/TRBV6-3; clone size: NA; D gene: NA; J gene: TRBJ2-7; CDR3 protein: CASSYYRRSSYEQYF; CDR3 DNA: TGTGCCAGCAGTTATTACAGGAGGAGCTCCTACGAGCAGTACTTC
V gene: TRBV3-1; clone size: few; D gene: TRBD2; J gene: TRBJ2-4; CDR3 protein: CASSQGATSGKNIQYF; CDR3 DNA: TGTGCCAGCAGCCAGGGGGCGACTAGCGGGAAAAACATTCAGTACTTC
V gene: TRBV6-1; clone size: many; D gene: TRBD1; J gene: TRBJ1-1; CDR3 protein: CASREYTGDTEAFF; CDR3 DNA: TGTGCCAGCAGAGAATACACAGGGGACACTGAAGCTTTCTTT
V gene: TRBV19; clone size: once; D gene: TRBD1; J gene: TRBJ1-2; CDR3 protein: CASSTKDRAYGPYGYTF; CDR3 DNA: TGTGCCAGTAGTACGAAGGACAGGGCGTATGGCCCCTATGGCTACACCTTC
V gene: TRBV7-2; clone size: NA; D gene: TRBD1; J gene: TRBJ1-1; CDR3 protein: CASSSGQVNTEAFF; CDR3 DNA: TGTGCCAGCAGCTCAGGACAGGTGAACACTGAAGCTTTCTTT
V gene: TRBV5-1; clone size: NA; D gene: TRBD2; J gene: TRBJ2-3; CDR3 protein: CASSLSTGGRADTQYF; CDR3 DNA: TGCGCCAGCAGCTTGAGTACCGGCGGGAGGGCAGATACGCAGTATTTT
V gene: TRBV3-1; clone size: NA; D gene: NA; J gene: TRBJ2-2; CDR3 protein: CASSRGLPNTGELFF; CDR3 DNA: TGTGCCAGCAGCCGGGGACTCCCGAACACCGGGGAGCTGTTTTTT
V gene: TRBV3-1; clone size: few; D gene: NA; J gene: TRBJ2-1; CDR3 protein: CASTPRDSWGNEQFF; CDR3 DNA: TGTGCCAGCACCCCGAGGGACTCTTGGGGGAATGAGCAGTTCTTC
V gene: TRBV24-1; clone size: many; D gene: TRBD1; J gene: TRBJ2-1; CDR3 protein: CATSDSSGTVSYNEQFF; CDR3 DNA: TGTGCCACCAGTGATTCTTCAGGGACAGTTTCCTACAATGAGCAGTTCTTC
V gene: TRBV20-1; clone size: few; D gene: TRBD1; J gene: TRBJ1-1; CDR3 protein: CSARDRGTEAFF; CDR3 DNA: TGCAGTGCTAGAGACAGGGGGACTGAAGCTTTCTTT
V gene: TRBV6-1; clone size: many; D gene: NA; J gene: TRBJ2-7; CDR3 protein: CASRTGGSSYEQYF; CDR3 DNA: TGTGCCAGCAGGACGGGGGGCTCCTCCTACGAGCAGTACTTC
V gene: TRBV20-1; clone size: NA; D gene: TRBD1; J gene: TRBJ1-1; CDR3 protein: CSARQGNTEAFF; CDR3 DNA: TGCAGTGCTCGACAGGGGAACACTGAAGCTTTCTTT
V gene: TRBV25-1; clone size: NA; D gene: NA; J gene: TRBJ2-7; CDR3 protein: CASSELWDEQYF; CDR3 DNA: TGTGCCAGCAGTGAATTATGGGATGAGCAGTACTTC
V gene: TRBV14; clone size: NA; D gene: NA; J gene: TRBJ1-2; CDR3 protein: CASSQDYGRSYGYTF; CDR3 DNA: TGTGCCAGCAGCCAAGACTATGGACGGAGTTATGGCTACACCTTC
V gene: TRBV6-2/TRBV6-3; clone size: NA; D gene: NA; J gene: TRBJ2-3; CDR3 protein: CASSLLGDTQYF; CDR3 DNA: TGTGCCAGCAGTTTACTGGGAGATACGCAGTATTTT
V gene: TRBV6-2/TRBV6-3; clone size: many; D gene: NA; J gene: TRBJ2-3; CDR3 protein: CASSYSPDTQYF; CDR3 DNA: TGTGCCAGCAGTTACTCTCCAGATACGCAGTATTTT
V gene: TRBV12-3/TRBV12-4; clone size: few; D gene: NA; J gene: TRBJ2-7; CDR3 protein: CASSLSDEQYF; CDR3 DNA: TGTGCCAGCAGTTTGTCCGACGAGCAGTACTTC
V gene: TRBV5-6; clone size: few; D gene: TRBD2; J gene: TRBJ2-7; CDR3 protein: CASSRTSGDNIYEQYF; CDR3 DNA: TGTGCCAGCAGCCGGACTAGCGGGGACAATATCTACGAGCAGTACTTC
V gene: TRBV20-1; clone size: few; D gene: NA; J gene: TRBJ2-5; CDR3 protein: CSARPGQFPQETQYF; CDR3 DNA: TGCAGTGCTAGACCTGGGCAGTTCCCTCAAGAGACCCAGTACTTC
V gene: TRBV7-2; clone size: NA; D gene: NA; J gene: TRBJ2-7; CDR3 protein: CASSLALARHYEQYF; CDR3 DNA: TGTGCCAGCAGCTTAGCTCTAGCTCGGCACTACGAGCAGTACTTC
V gene: TRBV20-1; clone size: NA; D gene: NA; J gene: TRBJ2-7; CDR3 protein: CSASPRQPTYEQYF; CDR3 DNA: TGCAGTGCTTCCCCTCGACAGCCCACCTACGAGCAGTACTTC
V gene: TRBV6-1; clone size: few; D gene: TRBD2; J gene: TRBJ2-6; CDR3 protein: CASSETSGIAGANVLTF; CDR3 DNA: TGTGCCAGCAGTGAAACCAGCGGGATAGCCGGGGCCAACGTCCTGACTTTC
V gene: TRBV5-5; clone size: NA; D gene: NA; J gene: TRBJ2-3; CDR3 protein: CASSLLRTTQYF; CDR3 DNA: TGTGCCAGCAGCTTGTTGAGGACAACGCAGTATTTT